These 32 T cell receptor beta chains were sequenced from one sample in a study of blood T cell repertoires in COVID-19. Method: immunoSEQ multiplex PCR; TCRdb's copy keeps in-frame clones and lacks some. The sample lists roughly 54,000 clones; about 90% were seen once. The sequencing input was peripheral blood. These receptors originate from a woman aged 60-75 years with active or convalescent COVID-19.

The chain combines TRBV28 with TRBJ2-7; 11 bases are shared with TRBD1. This CDR3 spans 15 amino acids. Germline V gene data show CDR1 as MDHEN and CDR2 as SYDVKM. V was pared by 7 bases and J by 5 bases, with 10 bases of the junction left unmatched. CDR3 DNA: TGTGCCAGCATCTCCGGGACAGGGGGGAAGAACGAGCAGTACTTC. Its protein is CASISGTGGKNEQYF. The full variable domain, completed using reference TRBV28 and TRBJ2-7, is DVKVTQSSRYLVKRTGEKVFLECVQDMDHENMFWYRQDPGLGLRLIYFSYDVKMKEKGDIPEGYSVSREKKERFSLILESASTNQTSMYLCASISGTGGKNEQYFGPGTRLTVT.

This clone has a single count. The chain is built from TRBV29-1 and TRBJ2-1; no reliable D call. Trimming left V 4 bases short and J 2 bases short, with 12 bases between. Germline CDR1 and CDR2: SQVTM and ANQGSEA. The CDR3 has 14 residues. Here the CDR3 DNA reads TGCAGCGTTGTGGGCCGATCCACCTACAATGAGCAGTTCTTC. Translated: CSVVGRSTYNEQFF.

The chain carries TRBV28 and TRBJ1-3; 7 bases are a match to TRBD1. Germline CDR1 is MDHEN and CDR2 is SYDVKM. The trim removed 6 bases at V and 0 bases at J, leaving 11 bases unmatched. The CDR3 runs 17 residues. CDR3 coding DNA: TGTGCCAGCAGAGGACAGGATGCCCTCATCTCTGGAAACACCATATATTTT. This translates into CASRGQDALISGNTIYF.

The chain links TRBV5-5 to TRBJ2-7; possible D gene TRBD2, 6 bases. Germline values: CDR1 SGHKS, CDR2 YYEKEE (reference sequence). Trimming cost V 3 bases and J 6 bases, with 22 bases left between them. The CDR3 spans 16 residues. The CDR3 region has the DNA TGTGCCAGCAGCTCCGTCGGGGGTTGGTTTAGCAGCGAGCAGTACTTC. It is translated as CASSSVGGWFSSEQYF.

V usage is TRBV7-2 and J usage is TRBJ1-5; 9 positions match TRBD1. With V trimmed by 6 bases and J by 5 bases, 2 bases remained unmatched. Germline CDR1 reads SGHTA; CDR2 reads FQGNSA. CDR3 length: 13 amino acids. The CDR3 coding sequence is TGTGCCAGCAGTCGACAGGGGGATCAGCCCCAGCATTTT. As protein: CASSRQGDQPQHF.

V usage is TRBV5-1 and J usage is TRBJ1-6, with 9 bases lining up with TRBD1. V gave up 3 bases and J gave up 7 bases; unmatched junction bases: 2. The CDR3 length is 14 residues. Germline CDR1 and CDR2: SGHRS and YFSETQ. CDR3 bases: TGCGCCAGCAGCTATGGACAGGGGAATTCACCCCTCCACTTT. Translating it yields CASSYGQGNSPLHF.

The V gene is TRBV27, the J gene TRBJ1-1; a possible D gene is TRBD1 (5 bases). Trimming shortened V by 1 base and J by 1 base, and 7 bases separated the two germline ends. In germline, CDR1 is MNHEY, CDR2 SMNVEV (reference sequence). CDR3 length: 14 amino acids. The CDR3 spells CASSLLTGNTEAFF. CDR3 nucleotide sequence: TGTGCCAGCAGTTTATTAACAGGGAACACTGAAGCTTTCTTT.

V is TRBV5-6 and J is TRBJ2-6; 8 nucleotides agree with TRBD1. V was pared by 4 bases and J by 4 bases, with 10 bases of the junction left unmatched. Per the germline V gene, CDR1 is SGHDT and CDR2 is YYEEEE. The CDR3 contains 17 residues. The CDR3 DNA reads TGTGCCAGCAGCCCCGGACAGGGCGCGGGAGGGGCCAACGTCCTGACTTTC. Its translation is CASSPGQGAGGANVLTF.

This clone was recorded once. V and J are TRBV11-3 and TRBJ2-7, with D maybe TRBD1 (5 bases). The CDR3 has 14 residues. The germline V and J ends were trimmed by 2 bases and 0 bases, with 8 bases remaining between them. Germline-derived CDR1 and CDR2 are SGHNT and YENEEA. CDR3 DNA sequence: TGTGCCAGCAGCTTATTCACAGGCTCCTACGAGCAGTACTTC. Protein product: CASSLFTGSYEQYF.

This clone was seen a handful of times. The J gene is TRBJ2-1, the V gene TRBV7-2; D is unclear. Germline CDR1 and CDR2: SGHTA and FQGNSA. CDR3 length equals 15 residues. Deletions cut 5 bases from V and 0 bases from J, with 11 bases between. As DNA, the CDR3 is TGTGCCAGCAGCCCACGGCGGCTCTCCTACAATGAGCAGTTCTTC. Protein product: CASSPRRLSYNEQFF. The full variable domain, with the rest looked up from reference TRBV7-2 and TRBJ2-1, is GAGVSQSPSNKVTEKGKDVELRCDPISGHTALYWYRQSLGQGLEFLIYFQGNSAPDKSGLPSDRFSAERTGGSVSTLTIQRTQQEDSAVYLCASSPRRLSYNEQFFGPGTRLTVL.

The chain employs TRBV30 and TRBJ1-3, with 9 bases lining up with TRBD1. CDR1 GTSNPN and CDR2 SVGIG come from the germline V gene (reference sequence). This CDR3 has 14 residues. The junction had 4 bases not matched to a gene; V was cut back by 3 bases and J by 4 bases. The CDR3 DNA is TGTGCCTGGAGAGACACAGGGGGCGGAAACACCATATATTTT. Protein sequence: CAWRDTGGGNTIYF.

The gene calls are TRBV7-9 and TRBJ1-1, with D possibly being TRBD1 (6 bases). Germline-derived CDR1 and CDR2 are SEHNR and FQNEAQ (reference sequence). The CDR3 is 15 residues long. V was shortened by 2 bases and J by 0 bases, with 10 bases between the two germline ends. The CDR3 is CASSLYRDMNTEAFF. CDR3 nucleotides: TGTGCCAGCAGCTTATACAGGGACATGAACACTGAAGCTTTCTTT.

This chain uses TRBV23-1 with TRBJ1-6; 11 nucleotides line up with TRBD1. TRBV23-1 is identified as an open reading frame with a role that is uncertain. This CDR3 spans 14 amino acids. The V and J ends lost 2 bases and 9 bases, in that order; junction bases with no gene match: 0. Here the CDR3 reads CASSQGQGASPLHF. The CDR3 nucleotides read TGCGCCAGCAGTCAAGGACAGGGGGCTTCACCCCTCCACTTT.

J is TRBJ2-1 and V is TRBV6-4; 9 nucleotides align to TRBD2. Trimming cost V 5 bases and J 7 bases; bases outside gene matches: 6. CDR1 and CDR2 (germline): MRHNA, SNTAGT. This CDR3 has 14 amino acids. The CDR3 DNA reads TGTGCCAGCAGTCTAGCGGGATATGGAAATGAGCAGTTCTTC. Its translation: CASSLAGYGNEQFF.

The V gene is TRBV14, the J gene TRBJ1-2; D unresolved. The CDR3 consists of 14 residues. Germline CDR1 SGHDN, CDR2 FVKESK. Deletions cut 0 bases from V and 3 bases from J, with 8 bases between. In DNA form, the CDR3 reads TGTGCCAGCAGCCAAGAGGCCGGGGACTATGGCTACACCTTC. Amino acids: CASSQEAGDYGYTF.

This sequence joins TRBV7-3 and TRBJ2-7; 7 bases align to TRBD1. Germline V CDR1 and CDR2: SGHTA, FQGTGA. V lost 2 bases and J lost 5; bases outside the gene matches: 9. CDR3 length equals 15 residues. CDR3 DNA: TGTGCCAGCAGCTTATCTACTCAGGGGGTTCACGAGCAGTACTTC. Translated, it gives CASSLSTQGVHEQYF.

The chain carries TRBV2 and TRBJ2-3, with D maybe TRBD1 (5 bases). The V gene lost 1 base and the J gene lost 2 bases, with 7 bases spanning the gap. The CDR3 extends over 14 amino acids. CDR1 is SNHLY and CDR2 is FYNNEI in the germline V gene. This CDR3 reads CASSEGGATDTQYF. CDR3 nucleotide sequence: TGTGCCAGCAGTGAAGGTGGGGCCACAGATACGCAGTATTTT.

The rearrangement uses TRBV2 and TRBJ1-5; 7 bases map to TRBD1. The germline CDR1 and CDR2 sequences are SNHLY and FYNNEI. This CDR3 comprises 13 residues. With 7 bases clipped from V and 7 bases from J, the junction kept 7 bases outside the gene matches. CDR3 bases: TGTGCCAGCACCCCGGACAGGATCCAGCCCCAGCATTTT. It codes for CASTPDRIQPQHF.

V and J are TRBV10-3 and TRBJ2-7; TRBD1 agrees at 7 bases. The CDR3 consists of 13 residues. Trimming cost V 0 bases and J 9 bases; bases outside gene matches: 5. CDR1 ENHRY and CDR2 SYGVKD come from the germline V gene. As DNA, the CDR3 is TGTGCCATCAGTGAGTCAGGGGACAGCGCGCAGTACTTC. Translation gives CAISESGDSAQYF.

The chain has TRBV18 and TRBJ2-3; 7 nucleotides align to TRBD2. This CDR3 spans 15 amino acids. V shed 4 bases, J shed 1 base, and the junction held 5 bases outside the gene matches. Germline V gene sequence: CDR1 KGHSH, CDR2 LQKENI. The CDR3 here is CASSRQRDGTDTQYF. DNA of the CDR3: TGTGCCAGCTCACGGCAGCGGGACGGCACAGATACGCAGTATTTT.

This chain connects TRBV2 to TRBJ1-6; D call uncertain. The germline V gene has CDR1 SNHLY and CDR2 FYNNEI. The CDR3 extends over 14 amino acids. V gave up 6 bases and J gave up 6 bases, with 12 bases separating them. CDR3 bases: TGTGCCAGCAGCCTCCGGGAGAGTAATTCACCCCTCCACTTT. Translated, it gives CASSLRESNSPLHF.

The V and J genes are TRBV30 and TRBJ1-5, with a weak D call TRBD1 (6 bases). This CDR3 contains 15 residues. V dropped 2 bases and J dropped 3 bases, with 14 bases sitting between them. Looked up from germline, CDR1 is GTSNPN and CDR2 is SVGIG (reference sequence). Here the CDR3 reads CAWSTGRALNQPQHF. CDR3 nucleotide sequence: TGTGCCTGGAGTACAGGGAGGGCCCTCAATCAGCCCCAGCATTTT.

The chain uses TRBV18 and TRBJ1-1, with 7 bases that match TRBD1. V shed 3 bases and J 1 base; nucleotides not matched to a gene: 8. Germline V gene data show CDR1 as KGHSH and CDR2 as LQKENI. This CDR3 has 16 amino acids. The CDR3, as DNA: TGTGCCAGCTCACCGAATCAAGGGACAGCGAACACTGAAGCTTTCTTT. It codes for CASSPNQGTANTEAFF.

The rearrangement uses TRBV7-9 and TRBJ2-3, with TRBD2 matching over 8 bases. CDR1 SEHNR and CDR2 FQNEAQ come from the germline V gene (reference sequence). V was clipped by 1 base and J by 5 bases; unmatched bases: 8. This CDR3 spans 16 amino acids. The CDR3 nucleotides are TGTGCCAGCAGCTTAGGTTCGGGAGGGCCGGGAGATACGCAGTATTTT. Its translation is CASSLGSGGPGDTQYF.

The V gene is TRBV12-3 or TRBV12-4, the J gene TRBJ1-4; a possible D gene is TRBD1 (5 bases). The ends were cut back, 3 bases at V and 7 bases at J, with 9 bases in the middle. This CDR3 region has 13 residues. CDR3 residues: CASSFNQGEKLFF. The DNA for the CDR3 is TGTGCCAGCAGTTTCAACCAGGGTGAAAAACTGTTTTTT.

V usage is TRBV3-1 (or the pseudogene TRBV3-2) and J usage is TRBJ2-1, with 12 bases matching TRBD2. The CDR3 is 17 amino acids. Germline values: CDR1 LGHDT, CDR2 YNNKEL (reference sequence). V trimming: 4 bases; J trimming: 6 bases; junction bases outside the gene matches: 10. The CDR3 coding sequence is TGTGCCAGCAGCCCGAGGACGACGGGACTAGCGGGCAATGAGCAGTTCTTC. Its translation is CASSPRTTGLAGNEQFF.

This rearrangement joins TRBV12-3 or TRBV12-4 to TRBJ2-3, with no clear D. The CDR3 loop spans 13 amino acids. Deletions cut 7 bases from V and 2 bases from J, with 10 bases between. CDR3 amino acids: CASTLLYTDTQYF. Written as DNA, the CDR3 is TGTGCCAGCACCCTACTATACACAGATACGCAGTATTTT.

The chain couples TRBV7-3 to TRBJ2-3; 16 nucleotides agree with TRBD2. The CDR3 runs 18 residues. CDR1 SGHTA and CDR2 FQGTGA come from the germline V gene. V was pared by 4 bases and J by 6 bases, with 10 bases of the junction left unmatched. The CDR3 region has the DNA TGTGCCAGCAGCTACACCGGGACTAGCGGGAGGGCCAGTGATACGCAGTATTTT. It encodes CASSYTGTSGRASDTQYF.

The chain has TRBV10-3 and TRBJ1-5; D unresolved. Trimming left V 3 bases short and J 7 bases short, with 19 bases between. The CDR3 loop spans 16 amino acids. Germline V gene sequence: CDR1 ENHRY, CDR2 SYGVKD. CDR3 amino acids: CAISDEEGSFRQPQHF. The DNA of the CDR3 is TGTGCCATCAGTGATGAAGAGGGCAGTTTTCGGCAGCCCCAGCATTTT.

This chain uses TRBV5-8 with TRBJ1-5; D ambiguous. This CDR3 is built from 16 residues. Trimming took off 3 bases at V and 2 bases at J, with 15 bases between the two ends. Per the germline V gene, CDR1 is SGHTS and CDR2 is YDEGEE. CDR3 bases: TGTGCCAGCAGCTCGCCACAGCCTTGGGGCAATCAGCCCCAGCATTTT. It is translated as CASSSPQPWGNQPQHF. The full variable domain, its missing parts supplied by reference TRBV5-8 and TRBJ1-5, is EAGVTQSPTHLIKTRGQQATLRCSPISGHTSVYWYQQALGLGLQFLLWYDEGEERNRGNFPPRFSGRQFPNYSSELNVNALELEDSALYLCASSSPQPWGNQPQHFGDGTRLSIL.

This clone was found a few times. This rearrangement joins TRBV6-1 to TRBJ1-1, with TRBD1 as a possible D gene (6 bases). The CDR3 runs to 14 residues. V was shortened by 2 bases and J by 2 bases, with 9 bases between the two germline ends. Germline-derived CDR1 and CDR2 are MNHNS and SASEGT. Written as DNA, the CDR3 is TGTGCCAGCAGTGAATGGGGGGGCAACACTGAAGCTTTCTTT. Amino acids: CASSEWGGNTEAFF.

The chain links TRBV2 to TRBJ2-3, with 13 bases that match TRBD2. J was trimmed by 8 bases and V by 0 bases; bases with no gene match: 8. The germline V gene encodes CDR1 SNHLY and CDR2 FYNNEI. CDR3 length: 17 residues. The DNA for the CDR3 is TGTGCCAGCAGTGAAGCGGGGACTAGCGGGGCCTCGAGTACGCAGTATTTT. Translation: CASSEAGTSGASSTQYF.